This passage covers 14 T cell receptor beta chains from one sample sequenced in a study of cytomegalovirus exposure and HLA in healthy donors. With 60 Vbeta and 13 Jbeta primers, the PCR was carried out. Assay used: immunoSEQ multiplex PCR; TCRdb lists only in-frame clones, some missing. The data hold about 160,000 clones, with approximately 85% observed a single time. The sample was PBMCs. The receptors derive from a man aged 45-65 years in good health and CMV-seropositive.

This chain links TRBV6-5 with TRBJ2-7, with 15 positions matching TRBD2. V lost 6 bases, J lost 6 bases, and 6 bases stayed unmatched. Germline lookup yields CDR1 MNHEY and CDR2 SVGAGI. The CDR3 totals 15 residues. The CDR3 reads CASSRTSGRVGEQYF. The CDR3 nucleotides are TGTGCCAGCAGCAGGACTAGCGGGAGGGTCGGCGAGCAGTACTTC.

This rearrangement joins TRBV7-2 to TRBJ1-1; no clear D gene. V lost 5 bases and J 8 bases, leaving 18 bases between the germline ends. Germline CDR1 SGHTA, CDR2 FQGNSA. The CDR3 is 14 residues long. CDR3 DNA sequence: TGTGCCAGCAGCCACCTCTGGAGACCGGAAGAAGCTTTCTTT. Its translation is CASSHLWRPEEAFF.

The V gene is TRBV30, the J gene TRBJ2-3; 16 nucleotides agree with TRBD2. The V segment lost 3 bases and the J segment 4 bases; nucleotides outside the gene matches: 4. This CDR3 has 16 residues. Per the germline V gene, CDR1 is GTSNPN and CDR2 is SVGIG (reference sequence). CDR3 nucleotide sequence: TGTGCCTGGAGCCGGGGACTAGCGGGGGGGCCAGATACGCAGTATTTT. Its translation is CAWSRGLAGGPDTQYF. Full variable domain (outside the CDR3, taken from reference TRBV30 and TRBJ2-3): SQTIHQWPATLVQPVGSPLSLECTVEGTSNPNLYWYRQAAGRGLQLLFYSVGIGQISSEVPQNLSASRPQDRQFILSSKKLLLSDSGFYLCAWSRGLAGGPDTQYFGPGTRLTVL.

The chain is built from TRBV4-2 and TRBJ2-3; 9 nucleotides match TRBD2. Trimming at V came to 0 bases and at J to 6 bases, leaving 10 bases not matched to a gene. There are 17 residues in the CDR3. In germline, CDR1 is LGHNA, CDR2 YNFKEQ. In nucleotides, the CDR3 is TGTGCCAGCAGCCAAGATGGGGCGGGGGGGCCAATGGATACGCAGTATTTT. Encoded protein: CASSQDGAGGPMDTQYF.

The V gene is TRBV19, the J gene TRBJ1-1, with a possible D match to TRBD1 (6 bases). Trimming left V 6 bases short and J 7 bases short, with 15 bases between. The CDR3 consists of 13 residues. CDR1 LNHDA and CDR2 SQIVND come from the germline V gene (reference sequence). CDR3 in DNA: TGTGCCAGTAGCAACAGGGCCAGGAGTGAAGCTTTCTTT. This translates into CASSNRARSEAFF.

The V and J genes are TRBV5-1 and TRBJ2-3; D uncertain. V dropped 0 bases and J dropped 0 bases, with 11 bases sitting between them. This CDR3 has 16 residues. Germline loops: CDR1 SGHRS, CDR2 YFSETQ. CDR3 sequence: CASSLGQAPSTDTQYF. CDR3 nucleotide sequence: TGCGCCAGCAGCTTGGGGCAGGCCCCTAGCACAGATACGCAGTATTTT. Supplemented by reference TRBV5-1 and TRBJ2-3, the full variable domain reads KAGVTQTPRYLIKTRGQQVTLSCSPISGHRSVSWYQQTPGQGLQFLFEYFSETQRNKGNFPGRFSGRQFSNSRSEMNVSTLELGDSALYLCASSLGQAPSTDTQYFGPGTRLTVL.

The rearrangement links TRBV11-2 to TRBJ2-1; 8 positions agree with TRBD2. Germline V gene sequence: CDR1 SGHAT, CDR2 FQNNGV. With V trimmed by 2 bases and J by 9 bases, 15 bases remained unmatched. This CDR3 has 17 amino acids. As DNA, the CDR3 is TGTGCCAGCAGCTTATTCGGACGGGAGGGCCTTATGGGTGAGCAGTTCTTC. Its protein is CASSLFGREGLMGEQFF. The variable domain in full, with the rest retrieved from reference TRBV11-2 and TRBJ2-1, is EAGVAQSPRYKIIEKRQSVAFWCNPISGHATLYWYQQILGQGPKLLIQFQNNGVVDDSQLPKDRFSAERLKGVDSTLKIQPAKLEDSAVYLCASSLFGREGLMGEQFFGPGTRLTVL.

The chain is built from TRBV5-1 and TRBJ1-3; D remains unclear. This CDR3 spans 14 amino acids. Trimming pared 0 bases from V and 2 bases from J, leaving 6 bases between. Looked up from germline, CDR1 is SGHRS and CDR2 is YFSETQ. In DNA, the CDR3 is TGCGCCAGCAGCTTGGACAGTACTGGAAACACCATATATTTT. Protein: CASSLDSTGNTIYF. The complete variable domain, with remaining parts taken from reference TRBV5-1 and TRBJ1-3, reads KAGVTQTPRYLIKTRGQQVTLSCSPISGHRSVSWYQQTPGQGLQFLFEYFSETQRNKGNFPGRFSGRQFSNSRSEMNVSTLELGDSALYLCASSLDSTGNTIYFGEGSWLTVV.

CDR3 region: CASSSGGPYIQYF. The CDR3 DNA reads TGTGCCAGCAGCTCCGGGGGTCCGTACATTCAGTACTTC. The chain links TRBV7-2 to TRBJ2-4; maybe TRBD2 (6 bases). Germline V gene sequence: CDR1 SGHTA, CDR2 FQGNSA. Trimming left V 4 bases short and J 8 bases short, with 12 bases between. CDR3 length equals 13 residues.

This CDR3 is CASKPTEAYEQYF. CDR3 DNA: TGTGCCAGTAAGCCGACAGAAGCCTACGAGCAGTACTTC. The chain employs TRBV19 and TRBJ2-7; D may be TRBD1 (5 bases). Trimming removed 7 bases at V and 2 bases at J, with 12 bases between. The CDR3 sequence is 13 residues long. Germline-derived CDR1 and CDR2 are LNHDA and SQIVND (reference sequence).

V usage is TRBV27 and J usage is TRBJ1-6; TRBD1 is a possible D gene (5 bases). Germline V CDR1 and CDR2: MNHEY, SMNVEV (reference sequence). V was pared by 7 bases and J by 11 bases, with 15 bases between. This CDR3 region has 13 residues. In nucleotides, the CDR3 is TGTGCCAGCACCTTGGGGCGTACTACACCCCTCCACTTT. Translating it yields CASTLGRTTPLHF.

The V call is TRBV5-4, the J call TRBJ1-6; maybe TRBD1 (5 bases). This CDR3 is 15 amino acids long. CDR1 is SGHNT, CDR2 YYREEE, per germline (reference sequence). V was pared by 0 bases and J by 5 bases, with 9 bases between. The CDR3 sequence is CASSLGQIHNSPLHF. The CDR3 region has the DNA TGTGCCAGCAGCTTGGGACAGATTCATAATTCACCCCTCCACTTT.

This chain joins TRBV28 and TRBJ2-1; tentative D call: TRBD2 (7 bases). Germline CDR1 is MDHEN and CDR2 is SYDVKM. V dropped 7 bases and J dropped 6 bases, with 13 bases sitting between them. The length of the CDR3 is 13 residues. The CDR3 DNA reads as TGTGCCAGCATAGGGGGAGGGCCCAATGAGCAGTTCTTC. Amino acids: CASIGGGPNEQFF. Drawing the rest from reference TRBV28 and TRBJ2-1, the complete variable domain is DVKVTQSSRYLVKRTGEKVFLECVQDMDHENMFWYRQDPGLGLRLIYFSYDVKMKEKGDIPEGYSVSREKKERFSLILESASTNQTSMYLCASIGGGPNEQFFGPGTRLTVL.

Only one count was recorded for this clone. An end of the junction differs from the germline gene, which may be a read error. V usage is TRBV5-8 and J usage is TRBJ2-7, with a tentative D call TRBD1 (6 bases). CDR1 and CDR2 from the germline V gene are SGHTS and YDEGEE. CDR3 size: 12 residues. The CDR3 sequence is CASSLDRVVSEF. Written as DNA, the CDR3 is TGTGCCAGCAGCTTGGACAGGGTTGTATCTGAATTC.